This entry lists 2 T cell receptor beta chains sequenced from one sample in a study of shared clonotypes between healthy human individuals. Sequencing was performed with immunoSEQ multiplex PCR; in TCRdb, only in-frame clones are kept and a portion is missing. The table lists about 2 million clones, 95% of them singletons. Input material: naive CD4+ T cells sorted from blood. Subset in this sample: CD45RA+ positively selected. These receptors came from a man between 18 and 29 years old in good health.

The CDR3 spells CASTRTGTGGYEQYF. CDR3 nucleotide sequence: TGTGCCAGCACCAGGACCGGGACAGGGGGCTACGAGCAGTACTTC. The chain has TRBV6-5 and TRBJ2-5; 11 bases agree with TRBD1. The J call could be wrong; TRBJ2-7 is a better fit for the DNA end. The CDR3 sequence is 15 residues long. Per the germline V gene, CDR1 is MNHEY and CDR2 is SVGAGI.

The chain is built from TRBV30 and TRBJ2-5, with D unresolved. This CDR3 comprises 17 residues. Per germline, CDR1 GTSNPN and CDR2 SVGIG (reference sequence). Between the trimmed V and J ends, which lost 1 base and 1 base, there was a span of 19 bases. Here the CDR3 DNA reads TGTGCCTGGAGTGAGGCCCTGGACGCGATGGGCCAAGAGACCCAGTACTTC. This translates into CAWSEALDAMGQETQYF. Using reference TRBV30 and TRBJ2-5 for the parts outside the CDR3, the full variable domain is SQTIHQWPATLVQPVGSPLSLECTVEGTSNPNLYWYRQAAGRGLQLLFYSVGIGQISSEVPQNLSASRPQDRQFILSSKKLLLSDSGFYLCAWSEALDAMGQETQYFGPGTRLLVL.